Shown below are 18 T cell receptor beta chains from a single sample sequenced in a study of T cell responses to AZD1222 COVID-19 vaccine (dated by TCRdb to about 2021). The method behind the library was the immunoSEQ multiplex PCR assay. In TCRdb, the immuneACCESS table is reduced to in-frame sequences with V and J assigned. These tables do not hold every clone; where another copy was compared, an unresolved V gene accounts for under half, and the others remain unexplained. For this sample the table gives around 140,000 clones, of which about nine tenths were detected only once. Around 1.6% of the sample rests with the top ten. This specimen's time point label, interpreted: about 28 days (+/-7) after the second vaccine dose. The sample here was peripheral blood, taken 28 days after the second AZD1222 dose. The receptors come from an adult who received the AZD1222 COVID-19 vaccine.

This chain joins TRBV6-6 and TRBJ1-2, with 8 bases matching TRBD1. Trimming at V came to 5 bases and at J to 4 bases, leaving 3 bases not matched to a gene. The CDR3 is made up of 13 amino acids. The germline CDR1 and CDR2 sequences are MNHNY and SVGAGI (reference sequence). The CDR3 region is CASSPGQAYGYTF. The DNA for the CDR3 is TGTGCCAGCAGTCCGGGACAGGCCTATGGCTACACCTTC.

V and J are TRBV5-1 and TRBJ2-7, with D maybe TRBD2 (5 bases). The CDR3 loop spans 11 amino acids. V was trimmed by 0 bases and J by 7 bases, leaving 5 bases between them. Per the germline V gene, CDR1 is SGHRS and CDR2 is YFSETQ. Here the CDR3 reads CASSLAGEQYF. CDR3 DNA sequence: TGCGCCAGCAGCTTGGCGGGGGAGCAGTACTTC.

This clone showed up just once. This chain joins TRBV6-6 and TRBJ1-2; 7 positions agree with TRBD1. The CDR3 extends over 14 amino acids. Germline V gene sequence: CDR1 MNHNY, CDR2 SVGAGI (reference sequence). J gave up 5 bases and V 2 bases, and 5 bases lay outside the gene matches. The CDR3, as DNA: TGTGCCAGCAGTTACCCCGAGGGGGCTTATGGCTACACCTTC. Amino acid sequence: CASSYPEGAYGYTF.

The chain uses TRBV7-8 and TRBJ1-4; D not resolved. This CDR3 spans 12 amino acids. Trimming took off 2 bases at V and 12 bases at J, with 10 bases between the two ends. CDR1 and CDR2 from the germline V gene are SGHVS and FQNEAQ. Here the CDR3 reads CASSLNSGELFF. CDR3 DNA sequence: TGTGCCAGCAGCTTAAATTCCGGGGAACTGTTTTTT.

The chain combines TRBV6-5 with TRBJ1-5, with D maybe TRBD1 (5 bases). CDR1 is MNHEY, CDR2 SVGAGI, per germline. V lost 4 bases and J lost 7, with 14 bases in between. This CDR3 comprises 14 residues. CDR3 protein: CASSSSRWGQPQHF. CDR3 nucleotides: TGTGCCAGCAGTTCCTCAAGGTGGGGGCAGCCCCAGCATTTT.

The chain links TRBV6-2 or TRBV6-3 to TRBJ2-1; possibly TRBD2 for D (6 bases). CDR1 is MNHEY and CDR2 is SVGEGT in the germline V gene. Trimming stripped 2 bases from V and 0 bases from J, with 14 bases between. The CDR3 spans 17 residues. The CDR3 region is CASSYPLAFSSYNEQFF. The CDR3, as DNA: TGTGCCAGCAGTTACCCGCTAGCGTTTAGCTCCTACAATGAGCAGTTCTTC.

This clone was seen once. The J gene is TRBJ2-7, the V gene TRBV7-9; perhaps TRBD2 as D (6 bases). V lost 5 bases and J lost 3, with 14 bases in between. The germline V gene encodes CDR1 SEHNR and CDR2 FQNEAQ (reference sequence). This CDR3 contains 14 residues. CDR3 sequence reads: CASSPTWGGYEQYF. The CDR3 DNA reads as TGTGCCAGCAGCCCAACTTGGGGAGGCTACGAGCAGTACTTC.

V is TRBV3-1 (or the pseudogene TRBV3-2) and J is TRBJ2-3, with a tentative D call TRBD2 (5 bases). The CDR3 totals 17 residues. Germline CDR1 and CDR2: LGHDT and YNNKEL (reference sequence). V lost 2 bases, J lost 2 bases, and 17 bases lay in between. Here the CDR3 DNA reads TGTGCCAGCAGCCAATGCTCTCCGGGAAAACTCACAGATACGCAGTATTTT. Translating gives CASSQCSPGKLTDTQYF.

This chain links TRBV3-1 (or the pseudogene TRBV3-2) with TRBJ2-7; unclear D gene. The germline V gene has CDR1 LGHDT and CDR2 YNNKEL (reference sequence). Trimming cost V 4 bases and J 1 base, with 17 bases left between them. The CDR3 contains 16 residues. CDR3 sequence reads: CASSLSTLTPSYEQYF. CDR3 DNA sequence: TGTGCCAGCAGCCTCTCGACTCTTACCCCATCCTACGAGCAGTACTTC.

Only one count was recorded for this clone. This CDR3 is CAISGDRGSPNYGYTF. Written as DNA, the CDR3 is TGTGCCATCAGTGGGGACAGGGGATCCCCTAACTATGGCTACACCTTC. This rearrangement joins TRBV10-3 to TRBJ1-2; TRBD1 matches at 10 bases. The CDR3 runs to 16 residues. V lost 4 bases and J lost 0; bases outside the gene matches: 5. Germline assignment: CDR1 ENHRY and CDR2 SYGVKD.

This clone occurred once. V usage is TRBV3-1 (or the pseudogene TRBV3-2) and J usage is TRBJ1-5; D remains unclear. Trimming took 4 bases from V and 3 from J, leaving 10 bases between them. The CDR3 covers 14 residues. Germline V gene sequence: CDR1 LGHDT, CDR2 YNNKEL (reference sequence). This CDR3 reads CASSRAQDNQPQHF. The CDR3 coding sequence is TGTGCCAGCAGCCGGGCCCAGGACAATCAGCCCCAGCATTTT.

This clone appeared a single time. The chain recombines TRBV18 with TRBJ2-2; D remains unclear. V was pared by 2 bases and J by 0 bases, with 7 bases between. Germline-derived CDR1 and CDR2 are KGHSH and LQKENI. This CDR3 is built from 15 residues. The CDR3 sequence: CASSPSIANTGELFF. Written as DNA, the CDR3 is TGTGCCAGCTCACCAAGCATAGCGAACACCGGGGAGCTGTTTTTT.

This chain links TRBV30 with TRBJ1-2; D uncertain. The germline V and J ends were trimmed by 1 base and 0 bases, with 6 bases remaining between them. The CDR3 sequence is 13 residues long. CDR1 and CDR2 (germline): GTSNPN, SVGIG (reference sequence). As DNA, the CDR3 is TGTGCCTGGAGTGCAGGAGCTAACTATGGCTACACCTTC. Translated: CAWSAGANYGYTF.

This chain uses TRBV29-1 with TRBJ2-7; 7 bases are shared with TRBD2. Trimming cost V 4 bases and J 3 bases; bases outside gene matches: 6. The CDR3 has 13 amino acids. Germline CDR1 reads SQVTM; CDR2 reads ANQGSEA. The CDR3 loop reads CSVGSSGRYEQYF. CDR3 nucleotide sequence: TGCAGCGTTGGATCTAGCGGTCGCTACGAGCAGTACTTC.

This chain uses TRBV5-1 with TRBJ2-1; 8 nucleotides align to TRBD2. The germline V gene has CDR1 SGHRS and CDR2 YFSETQ. This CDR3 spans 15 amino acids. The junction had 2 bases not matched to a gene; V was cut back by 1 base and J by 2 bases. CDR3: CASSLTSGPYNEQFF. In nucleotides, the CDR3 is TGCGCCAGCAGCTTGACTAGCGGCCCCTACAATGAGCAGTTCTTC.

The chain is built from TRBV6-5 and TRBJ1-2, with TRBD1 identical over 7 bases. The V segment lost 6 bases and the J segment 3 bases; nucleotides outside the gene matches: 4. Germline CDR1 MNHEY, CDR2 SVGAGI. The CDR3 runs 13 residues. The CDR3 spells CASRRQGYYGYTF. DNA for the CDR3: TGTGCCAGCAGACGACAGGGCTACTATGGCTACACCTTC.

The chain employs TRBV10-3 and TRBJ2-1, with 16 bases that match TRBD2. CDR1 is ENHRY, CDR2 SYGVKD, per germline. The V and J ends lost 2 bases and 7 bases, in that order; junction bases with no gene match: 2. This CDR3 is 16 amino acids long. CDR3 loop: CAISEGTSGRVNEQFF. The DNA for the CDR3 is TGTGCCATCAGTGAGGGGACTAGCGGGAGGGTGAATGAGCAGTTCTTC.

The chain has TRBV28 and TRBJ2-2; TRBD1 matches at 8 bases. Germline values: CDR1 MDHEN, CDR2 SYDVKM. This CDR3 contains 13 residues. Losses at the gene ends were 6 bases for V and 6 bases for J; bases not matched to a gene: 3. CDR3 sequence reads: CASRLQGAGELFF. CDR3 DNA sequence: TGTGCCAGCAGATTACAGGGGGCCGGGGAGCTGTTTTTT.